This TCR beta chain originates from a study of T-cell memory formation after mild COVID-19. One entry per CDR3 protein, called by TCRdb with MiXCR from the 5' RACE reads. This sample has fewer than 600,000 distinct CDR3 sequences, with about 20% found just once. Trimming removed 3 bases at V and 3 bases at J, with 8 bases between. Germline V gene lookup returns CDR1 KGHSH and CDR2 LQKENI. This CDR3 has 13 residues. Sequencing was carried out using PBMCs or a T cell subset sorted from them (not recorded which). The receptor's source is an adult woman who had mild COVID-19 (a few samples of this study predate the infection). Cell type and time point are not known. The rearrangement links TRBV18 to TRBJ2-5; D is undetermined. CDR3 nucleotide sequence: TGTGCCAGCTCACCGGGGTTCAAAGAGACCCAGTACTTC. Its translation is CASSPGFKETQYF.